A single sample is the source of the 24 T cell receptor beta chains below, sequenced in a study of blood T cell repertoires in COVID-19. Profiling relied on immunoSEQ multiplex PCR, and the TCRdb table lists in-frame clones only, not all of them. The sample gives approximately 240,000 clones, about 89% of which show up once; 1.5% to 2% is in the top ten. Material: PBMCs or T cells enriched from blood (not recorded which). These receptor sequences come from a woman aged 18-29 years who had recovered from COVID-19.

This clone was seen only once. This rearrangement joins TRBV11-2 to TRBJ2-2, with TRBD2 matching over 7 bases. The germline V gene has CDR1 SGHAT and CDR2 FQNNGV. This CDR3 is built from 16 residues. V shed 5 bases and J 5 bases; nucleotides not matched to a gene: 11. CDR3 sequence: CASSPLGSGETGELFF. The CDR3 DNA reads TGTGCCAGCAGCCCCCTAGGGAGCGGGGAAACCGGGGAGCTGTTTTTT.

The V call is TRBV2, the J call TRBJ1-3, with 9 bases that match TRBD1. The length of the CDR3 is 19 residues. Germline loops: CDR1 SNHLY, CDR2 FYNNEI. J was trimmed by 0 bases and V by 0 bases; bases with no gene match: 9. The CDR3 DNA follows: TGTGCCAGCAGTGAAGCTCCGGGACAGGGTTTCAGCTCTGGAAACACCATATATTTT. Protein product: CASSEAPGQGFSSGNTIYF.

The chain carries TRBV7-9 and TRBJ1-1; 7 bases map to TRBD1. The CDR3 contains 14 residues. V lost 5 bases and J lost 0; bases outside the gene matches: 3. Looked up from germline, CDR1 is SEHNR and CDR2 is FQNEAQ (reference sequence). The CDR3 protein is CASSVTGMNTEAFF. The CDR3 nucleotides are TGTGCCAGCAGCGTGACAGGGATGAACACTGAAGCTTTCTTT.

The sample holds one count of this clone. Only one base separates this from a far larger clonotype, so it likely reflects a read error. The DNA for the CDR3 is TGTGCCAGCACCTCGGACAGCTACGAGCAGTACTTC. It codes for CASTSDSYEQYF. This chain joins TRBV3-1 (or the pseudogene TRBV3-2) and TRBJ2-7; D perhaps matches TRBD1 (6 bases). This CDR3 is 12 amino acids long. V shed 7 bases and J shed 3 bases, with 10 bases lying between them. Germline CDR1 is LGHDT and CDR2 is YNNKEL (reference sequence).

The J gene is TRBJ2-1, the V gene TRBV18, with TRBD2 identical over 12 bases. Germline values: CDR1 KGHSH, CDR2 LQKENI. Trimming removed 5 bases from V and 5 bases from J; junction bases left unmatched: 7. The CDR3 loop spans 16 amino acids. The CDR3 DNA reads TGTGCCAGCTCAGAAGGACTAGCGGGAACTAACAATGAGCAGTTCTTC. Protein: CASSEGLAGTNNEQFF.

The rearrangement links TRBV24-1 to TRBJ1-2, with a possible D match to TRBD1 (6 bases). CDR1 and CDR2 (germline): KGHDR, SFDVKD. The CDR3 runs to 12 residues. Trimming removed 4 bases at V and 6 bases at J, with 8 bases between. CDR3 residues: CATSEPGDGYTF. The CDR3 DNA is TGTGCCACCAGTGAGCCAGGGGATGGCTACACCTTC.

The chain uses TRBV6-2 or TRBV6-3 and TRBJ2-7; 8 bases line up with TRBD2. With V trimmed by 5 bases and J by 4 bases, 7 bases remained unmatched. The germline V gene encodes CDR1 MNHEY and CDR2 SVGEGT. The CDR3 length is 14 residues. Here the CDR3 DNA reads TGTGCCAGCAGTCTCGCGGGAGGTGGATACGAGCAGTACTTC. Translating gives CASSLAGGGYEQYF.

This clone was observed once. The CDR3 loop reads CATWGRRTGELFF. In DNA, the CDR3 is TGTGCCACCTGGGGCCGACGGACCGGGGAGCTGTTTTTT. The gene calls are TRBV6-5 and TRBJ2-2, with D perhaps TRBD1 (5 bases). CDR3 length equals 13 residues. V was cut by 10 bases and J by 5 bases, with 14 bases left in between. Germline CDR1 MNHEY, CDR2 SVGAGI.

The V call is TRBV28, the J call TRBJ2-1; a weak D match, TRBD2 (5 bases). Trimming removed 5 bases from V and 3 bases from J, with 20 bases in between. This CDR3 is 17 amino acids long. Looked up from germline, CDR1 is MDHEN and CDR2 is SYDVKM. The CDR3 spells CASSRTRQLGSYNEQFF. The CDR3 DNA sequence: TGTGCCAGCAGTCGAACCCGGCAGCTGGGGAGCTACAATGAGCAGTTCTTC.

J is TRBJ1-1 and V is TRBV7-8, with 9 bases matching TRBD1. The CDR3 sequence is 15 residues long. Trimming cost V 4 bases and J 6 bases; bases outside gene matches: 9. CDR1 SGHVS and CDR2 FQNEAQ come from the germline V gene. CDR3 residues: CASSSYRDRVPEAFF. The CDR3 DNA is TGTGCCAGCAGCTCATACAGGGACAGGGTGCCTGAAGCTTTCTTT.

The rearrangement joins TRBV5-4 to TRBJ1-5; maybe TRBD1 (6 bases). V gave up 0 bases and J gave up 4 bases, with 8 bases separating them. CDR3 length: 14 amino acids. The germline V gene has CDR1 SGHNT and CDR2 YYREEE (reference sequence). CDR3 in DNA: TGTGCCAGCAGCTTGGGGGGGCCTAATCAGCCCCAGCATTTT. It yields the protein CASSLGGPNQPQHF.

There are a few counts of this clone. This chain uses TRBV6-6 with TRBJ1-4; perhaps TRBD1 as D (6 bases). The germline V gene encodes CDR1 MNHNY and CDR2 SVGAGI (reference sequence). Deletions cut 6 bases from V and 2 bases from J, with 16 bases between. The CDR3 has 16 amino acids. The CDR3 loop reads CASRLQGSSTNEKLFF. CDR3 in DNA: TGTGCCAGCAGACTACAGGGTTCTTCTACTAATGAAAAACTGTTTTTT.

The chain couples TRBV3-1 (or the pseudogene TRBV3-2) to TRBJ2-4; 8 nucleotides align to TRBD1. The CDR3 has 17 residues. Per the germline V gene, CDR1 is LGHDT and CDR2 is YNNKEL (reference sequence). V was pared by 2 bases and J by 1 base, with 7 bases of the junction left unmatched. The CDR3 nucleotides read TGTGCCAGCAGCCAAAAGGCAGGGGGCTTGGCCAAAAACATTCAGTACTTC. This sequence encodes CASSQKAGGLAKNIQYF.

This clone was seen only a few times. J is TRBJ1-2 and V is TRBV7-9; the D gene is possibly TRBD1 (5 bases). V lost 6 bases and J 1 base, leaving 15 bases between the germline ends. The CDR3 spans 15 residues. Germline V gene data show CDR1 as SEHNR and CDR2 as FQNEAQ (reference sequence). The CDR3 here is CASSRDSYHNYGYTF. DNA for the CDR3: TGTGCCAGCAGTCGTGACAGCTACCATAACTATGGCTACACCTTC.

The chain uses TRBV4-3 and TRBJ2-3; TRBD1 matches at 8 bases. V lost 0 bases to trimming and J lost 6 bases; unmatched junction nucleotides: 11. Germline V gene lookup returns CDR1 LGHNA and CDR2 YSLEER. The CDR3 is 17 amino acids. DNA of the CDR3: TGCGCCAGCAGCCAAGATAGGGGGTGGACAGGGCAGGATACGCAGTATTTT. This translates into CASSQDRGWTGQDTQYF.

This clone was found once. J is TRBJ2-3 and V is TRBV11-3; weak D call: TRBD2 (6 bases). The germline V gene has CDR1 SGHNT and CDR2 YENEEA. There are 15 residues in the CDR3. Trimming took 3 bases from V and 0 from J, leaving 10 bases between them. The CDR3 bases are TGTGCCAGCAGCTTTATTAGCGGAAGCACAGATACGCAGTATTTT. This encodes CASSFISGSTDTQYF.

V is TRBV7-9 and J is TRBJ2-7, with TRBD2 identical over 13 bases. CDR3 size: 15 residues. Germline V gives CDR1 SEHNR, CDR2 FQNEAQ (reference sequence). Trimming removed 5 bases from V and 4 bases from J; junction bases left unmatched: 5. CDR3 sequence reads: CASSLRLAGGYEQYF. For the CDR3, the DNA is TGTGCCAGCAGCCTAAGACTAGCGGGGGGTTACGAGCAGTACTTC.

This sequence joins TRBV4-1 and TRBJ1-5; TRBD1 matches at 8 bases. From germline, CDR1 is MGHRA and CDR2 YSYEKL. Trimming cost V 1 base and J 6 bases; bases outside gene matches: 5. CDR3 length: 15 amino acids. The CDR3 DNA is TGCGCCAGCAGCCAAGGCAGGGGGCCGACTCAGCCCCAGCATTTT. This codes for CASSQGRGPTQPQHF.

The V call is TRBV19, the J call TRBJ2-7; D is perhaps TRBD2 (6 bases). The germline gives CDR1 LNHDA, CDR2 SQIVND (reference sequence). The V and J ends lost 8 bases and 2 bases respectively, with 19 bases between them. The CDR3 spans 15 residues. This chain's CDR3 is CASGGLGRPPYEQYF. The CDR3 coding sequence is TGTGCCAGTGGAGGGTTGGGACGGCCGCCCTACGAGCAGTACTTC.

This clone was seen only a few times. The V gene is TRBV7-3, the J gene TRBJ1-2; possibly TRBD1 for D (5 bases). The germline CDR1 and CDR2 sequences are SGHTA and FQGTGA. With 5 bases removed from V and 8 bases from J, the gap between germline ends came to 15 bases. The CDR3 is 13 amino acids. CDR3 residues: CASSPVGGEGYTF. Here the CDR3 DNA reads TGTGCCAGCAGCCCGGTGGGGGGTGAGGGCTACACCTTC. Full variable domain (rest looked up from reference TRBV7-3 and TRBJ1-2): GAGVSQTPSNKVTEKGKYVELRCDPISGHTALYWYRQSLGQGPEFLIYFQGTGAADDSGLPNDRFFAVRPEGSVSTLKIQRTERGDSAVYLCASSPVGGEGYTFGSGTRLTVV.

The J gene is TRBJ2-7, the V gene TRBV29-1; D not certain. V lost 7 bases and J 1 base, leaving 11 bases between the germline ends. Germline V gene sequence: CDR1 SQVTM, CDR2 ANQGSEA. The length of the CDR3 is 12 residues. The CDR3 sequence is CSATGGSYEQYF. CDR3 in DNA: TGCAGCGCGACCGGCGGATCCTACGAGCAGTACTTC.

This clone was detected only a few times. The chain couples TRBV19 to TRBJ1-2; D gene ambiguous. CDR1 LNHDA and CDR2 SQIVND come from the germline V gene (reference sequence). Trimming took 5 bases from V and 0 from J, leaving 7 bases between them. CDR3 length: 13 amino acids. This CDR3 reads CASSSQANYGYTF. CDR3 DNA: TGTGCCAGTAGTTCGCAGGCTAACTATGGCTACACCTTC.

The V gene is TRBV13, the J gene TRBJ2-7; the match to TRBD1 covers 8 bases. The CDR3 is 16 amino acids. Looked up from germline, CDR1 is PRHDT and CDR2 is FYEKMQ (reference sequence). V shed 5 bases, J shed 1 base, and the junction held 10 bases outside the gene matches. Here the CDR3 reads CASSHLPGQVSYEQYF. DNA of the CDR3: TGTGCCAGCAGCCATTTGCCGGGACAGGTTTCCTACGAGCAGTACTTC.

This clone has a single count. This chain joins TRBV27 and TRBJ2-2; 12 nucleotides match TRBD1. CDR3 size: 16 residues. The V gene end was trimmed by 10 bases and the J gene end by 7 bases; junction bases not matched to a gene: 13. Germline lookup yields CDR1 MNHEY and CDR2 SMNVEV (reference sequence). Here the CDR3 reads CATRGLGQGAGGELFF. The CDR3 coding sequence is TGTGCCACCAGGGGCTTGGGACAGGGGGCCGGCGGGGAGCTGTTTTTT.